The clone carrying this T cell receptor (beta chain) was counted at least ten times. TCRdb reprocessed the 5' RACE reads with MiXCR, giving one entry per CDR3 protein. Of about 82,000 distinct CDR3 sequences listed, approximately 4.7% are singletons. This specimen comes from a study of T cells of healthy individuals. Germline V lookup: CDR1 DFQATT, CDR2 SNEGSKA (reference sequence). This CDR3 contains 14 residues. V lost 1 base to trimming and J lost 5 bases, with 15 bases between them. This rearrangement joins TRBV20-1 to TRBJ2-7; D perhaps matches TRBD2 (5 bases). The sequence came from a female donor in good health. The CDR3 DNA sequence: TGCAGTGCTAGAGGAGCGGAAGGAGGCCACGAGCAGTACTTC. Protein product: CSARGAEGGHEQYF.